This T cell receptor beta chain originates from a study of quantifying T cell responses using KT2 cells. On the study more broadly: RNA was reverse transcribed with TCR alpha and beta constant-region primers.

This clonotype came up many times. The CDR3 loop spans 12 amino acids. The V end was cut by 3 bases, the J end by 7 bases, with 9 bases between. Germline V gene lookup returns CDR1 SNHLY and CDR2 FYNNEI. An oligo carrying a UMI was ligated to the cDNA 3' end. The first PCR ran three to four cycles with an equimolar RC1.1 and RC1.2 beta primer mix. TCRdb called the UMI-ligation and nested PCR reads again in MiXCR, with one record for every CDR3 protein. This table has roughly 51,000 distinct CDR3 sequences, around 12% appearing once. Fixed numbers of PBMC received varying amounts of KT2 cells. The V gene is TRBV2, the J gene TRBJ1-1; no firm D call. The TCR was taken from a human donor. What was sequenced was PBMCs spiked with cells of the T cell clone KT2. DNA for the CDR3: TGTGCCAGCAGTGACCCTCTCAATGAAGCTTTCTTT. It codes for CASSDPLNEAFF.